This TCR beta chain was captured by sequencing in a study of PD-1 blockade in classical Hodgkin lymphoma. Findings and caveats of the study: It was reported that newly diagnosed patients had less baseline TCR diversity than healthy donors.

All the patients suffered relapse after autologous stem cell transplantation, and brentuximab vedotin exposure differed. The study recorded best responses of complete response, partial response or progressive disease. The repertoire was sequenced with immunoSEQ multiplex PCR; TCRdb's copy has only in-frame clones and lacks some. The sample includes approximately 34,000 clones, 76% of them seen just once. In the case of this clone: Its antigen is still unknown.

CDR3 length: 13 amino acids. V lost 3 bases, J lost 9 bases, and 12 bases lay in between. Germline CDR1 reads SGHVS; CDR2 reads FQNEAQ. V usage is TRBV7-8 and J usage is TRBJ2-1; weak D call: TRBD2 (6 bases). The specimen was peripheral blood mononuclear cells (PBMCs), collected before the second cycle of nivolumab. The sequence was collected from a human donor with classical Hodgkin lymphoma. This chain's CDR3 is CASSFRPGLEQFF. The CDR3 region has the DNA TGTGCCAGCAGCTTCAGACCGGGACTTGAGCAGTTCTTC.